This T cell receptor (beta chain) was recovered during a study of identifying expanded T cells in peripheral blood (dated by TCRdb to 2018 to 2020). Turning to the overall study: Four technical replicates, made by sequencing separate aliquots from the same pool of genomic DNA, were compared pairwise. What the research found in general, with its limitations: Across all healthy donors, variance in clone template counts between approximately 2-week samples was found to increase significantly with total template count. Across all healthy-donor time intervals, the beta-binomial model significantly cut both the number of clones called differentially abundant and the false-positive rate. The binomial model flagged 0.9 to 1.5 differentially abundant clones between technical replicates but 15 to 17 over roughly two weeks and approximately 18 over around four weeks. It was expected by the authors that biological variance in healthy repertoires might increase further over much longer intervals, such as months to years.

TCRbeta CDR3 regions were profiled with the immunoSEQ Assay using bias-controlled multiplex PCR amplification of genomic DNA. As for how the authors treated the data: To quantify the absolute abundance of each unique TCRbeta CDR3 region, the sequences were collapsed and filtered. Differential abundance was assessed using a binomial (Fisher-equivalent) model and a beta-binomial model in which time-dependent variance fitted from healthy donors was added. Clones with fewer than 5 combined templates were removed, and differential abundance was called for clones with a Benjamini-Hochberg FDR below 0.01. The form v = (b*log(k)+a)^2 was used to model beta-binomial variance as a function of total template count across the two samples. Sourced from immuneACCESS, this table was stored by TCRdb with only in-frame sequences that have V and J called. A share of the clones is absent; for the studies checked, an unresolved V gene accounts for under half, and the remainder has no known explanation. The DNA was the basis for D and trimming; V, J and clone size are from that table. Present in this sample are about 91,000 clones, more than 70% of which were seen just once. The leading ten clones occupy roughly 3.8% of the sample.

No immune events, such as infections, were documented for the healthy donors during the collection period. Blood repertoires from healthy donors were used as a training cohort for calibrating time-dependent variance in a beta-binomial model of differential abundance of T-cell clones. The training cohort included approximately 10 healthy donors, of whom 3 were female and 7 were male. The donors were between about 29 and 64 years old, with an average age of roughly 40 years. Obtained from a commercial supplier, whole blood was collected from each healthy donor at three time points set about two weeks apart. For immunosequencing, genomic DNA was extracted from whole blood that had not been sorted. As for this clone: Its antigen is still unknown. No qualities accompany the bases; no much larger clone lies one base away.

Ends trimmed: V by 1 base, J by 5 bases; bases unmatched to a gene: 6. Taken from cysteine to phenylalanine, the CDR3 has 15 residues. Only CDR3 DNA is held: 45 bases, read in frame from base 1. The germline V gene (reference sequence) gives CDR1 as SEHNR and CDR2 as FQNEAQ. The chain was built from TRBV7-9 and TRBJ2-3; 7 bases in between match TRBD1. The material sequenced was blood. This receptor was identified in a person aged 18-70 years in good health. The CDR3 reads as follows: CASSLGDRVEDTQYF. The sequenced DNA: TGTGCCAGCAGCTTAGGAGACAGGGTCGAAGATACGCAGTATTTT.